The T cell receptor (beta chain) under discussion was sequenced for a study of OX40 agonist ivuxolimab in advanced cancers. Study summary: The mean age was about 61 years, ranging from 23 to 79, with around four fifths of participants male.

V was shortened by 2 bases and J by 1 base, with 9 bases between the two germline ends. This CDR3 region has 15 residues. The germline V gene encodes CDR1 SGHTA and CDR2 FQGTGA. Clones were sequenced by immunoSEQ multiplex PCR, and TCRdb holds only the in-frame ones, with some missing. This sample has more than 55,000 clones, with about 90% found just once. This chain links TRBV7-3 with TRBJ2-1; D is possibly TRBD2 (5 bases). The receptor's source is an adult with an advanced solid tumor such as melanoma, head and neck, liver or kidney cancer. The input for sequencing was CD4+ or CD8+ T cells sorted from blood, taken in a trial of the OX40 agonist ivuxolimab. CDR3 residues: CASSLLGESYNEQFF. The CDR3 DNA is TGTGCCAGCAGCTTACTCGGGGAATCCTACAATGAGCAGTTCTTC.